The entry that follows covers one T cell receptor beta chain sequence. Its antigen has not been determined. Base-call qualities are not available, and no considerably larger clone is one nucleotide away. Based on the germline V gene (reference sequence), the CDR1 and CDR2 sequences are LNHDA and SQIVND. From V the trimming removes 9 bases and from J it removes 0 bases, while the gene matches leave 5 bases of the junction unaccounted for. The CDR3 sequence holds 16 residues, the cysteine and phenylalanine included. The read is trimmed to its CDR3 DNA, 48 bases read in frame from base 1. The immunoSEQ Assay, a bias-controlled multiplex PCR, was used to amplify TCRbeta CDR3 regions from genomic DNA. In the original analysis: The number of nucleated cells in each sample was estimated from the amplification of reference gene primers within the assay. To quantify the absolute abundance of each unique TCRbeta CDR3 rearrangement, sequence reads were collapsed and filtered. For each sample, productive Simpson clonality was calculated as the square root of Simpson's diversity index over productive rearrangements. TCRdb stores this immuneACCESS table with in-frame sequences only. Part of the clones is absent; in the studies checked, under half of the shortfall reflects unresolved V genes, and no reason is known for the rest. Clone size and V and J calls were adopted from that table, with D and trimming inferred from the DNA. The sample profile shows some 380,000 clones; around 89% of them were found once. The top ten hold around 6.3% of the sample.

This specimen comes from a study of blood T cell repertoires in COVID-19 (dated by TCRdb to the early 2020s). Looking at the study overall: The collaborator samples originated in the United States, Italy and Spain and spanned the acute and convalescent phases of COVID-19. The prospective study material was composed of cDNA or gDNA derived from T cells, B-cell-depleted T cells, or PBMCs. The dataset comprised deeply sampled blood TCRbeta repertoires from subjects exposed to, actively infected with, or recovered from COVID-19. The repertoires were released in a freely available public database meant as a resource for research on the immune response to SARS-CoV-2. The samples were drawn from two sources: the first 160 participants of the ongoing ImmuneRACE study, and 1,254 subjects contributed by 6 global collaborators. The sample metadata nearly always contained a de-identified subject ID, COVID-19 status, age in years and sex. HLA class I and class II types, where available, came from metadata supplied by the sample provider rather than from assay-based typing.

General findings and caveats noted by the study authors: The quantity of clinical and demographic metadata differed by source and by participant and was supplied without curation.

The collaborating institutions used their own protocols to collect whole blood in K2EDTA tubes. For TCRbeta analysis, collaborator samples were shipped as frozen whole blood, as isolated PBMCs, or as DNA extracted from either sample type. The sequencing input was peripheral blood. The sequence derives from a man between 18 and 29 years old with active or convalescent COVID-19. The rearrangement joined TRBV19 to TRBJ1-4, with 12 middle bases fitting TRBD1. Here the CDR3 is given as CASGTGGWATNEKLFF. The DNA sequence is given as TGTGCCAGCGGGACAGGGGGCTGGGCAACTAATGAAAAACTGTTTTTT.